The 32 T cell receptor beta chains in this list originate from one sample, sequenced in a study of blood T cell repertoires in COVID-19. Sequenced by immunoSEQ multiplex PCR; TCRdb stores in-frame clones only, minus some. The data hold approximately 100,000 clones, with around 66% observed a single time. Sequencing used peripheral blood. The origin of the receptors is a man of 80 years or more with acute or convalescent COVID-19.

This chain uses TRBV19 with TRBJ2-6, with a possible D match to TRBD1 (6 bases). V dropped 4 bases and J dropped 3 bases, with 13 bases sitting between them. This CDR3 contains 16 residues. The germline V gene has CDR1 LNHDA and CDR2 SQIVND (reference sequence). This CDR3 reads CASSRNPGVGANVLTF. DNA for the CDR3: TGTGCCAGTAGTAGAAATCCAGGGGTTGGGGCCAACGTCCTGACTTTC.

V usage is TRBV7-2 and J usage is TRBJ2-3; 8 bases map to TRBD2. With 3 bases clipped from V and 8 bases from J, the junction kept 7 bases outside the gene matches. Germline CDR1 reads SGHTA; CDR2 reads FQGNSA. The CDR3 has 14 residues. CDR3 nucleotide sequence: TGTGCCAGCAGCTTCGCCGGGAGGGAGGGTACGCAGTATTTT. Translation: CASSFAGREGTQYF.

The genes are TRBV2 and TRBJ1-2; weak D call: TRBD1 (6 bases). Trimming shortened V by 7 bases and J by 6 bases, and 15 bases separated the two germline ends. This CDR3 comprises 13 residues. Per the germline V gene, CDR1 is SNHLY and CDR2 is FYNNEI. The CDR3 coding sequence is TGTGCCAGCACCCTCAGGGGTTTCGATGGCTACACCTTC. This encodes CASTLRGFDGYTF.

This chain uses TRBV7-2 with TRBJ1-5; TRBD1 agrees at 8 bases. This CDR3 spans 14 amino acids. Germline V CDR1 and CDR2: SGHTA, FQGNSA. The trim removed 5 bases at V and 4 bases at J, leaving 4 bases unmatched. Written as DNA, the CDR3 is TGTGCCAGCAGCCCGACAGGGGCAAATCAGCCCCAGCATTTT. Protein: CASSPTGANQPQHF.

V and J are TRBV12-2 and TRBJ2-2; the DNA was not used to check the table's D call, TRBD2. TRBV12-2 is tagged as a pseudogene. The CDR3 has 16 amino acids. CDR3 in DNA: TGTGCAAGTCGCCCCCCCGGGTTCGAGAACACCGGGGAGCTGTTTTTT. This sequence encodes CASRPPGFENTGELFF.

The chain couples TRBV2 to TRBJ1-1, with a weak D call TRBD1 (6 bases). Germline values: CDR1 SNHLY, CDR2 FYNNEI. The V end lost 5 bases, the J end lost 5 bases, and 9 bases lay between the germline ends. This CDR3 contains 12 residues. This CDR3 reads CASSRRGTEAFF. DNA of the CDR3: TGTGCCAGCAGTAGAAGGGGGACTGAAGCTTTCTTT.

The chain joins TRBV18 to TRBJ1-3; D unclear. CDR1 KGHSH and CDR2 LQKENI come from the germline V gene. Trimming cost V 10 bases and J 1 base, with 17 bases left between them. This CDR3 has 15 amino acids. This CDR3 reads CATVGGFGSGNTIYF. Written as DNA, the CDR3 is TGTGCCACCGTCGGAGGGTTTGGATCTGGAAACACCATATATTTT.

Note on this clone: Other DNA sequences in the same sample also yield this CDR3. The chain employs TRBV7-9 and TRBJ2-5, with 9 bases aligning to TRBD2. This CDR3 comprises 15 residues. Germline loops: CDR1 SEHNR, CDR2 FQNEAQ (reference sequence). With V trimmed by 1 base and J by 5 bases, 5 bases remained unmatched. The CDR3 sequence: CASSLDAGGRETQYF. CDR3 nucleotides: TGTGCCAGCAGCTTAGATGCGGGAGGGCGTGAGACCCAGTACTTC.

The rearrangement links TRBV5-1 to TRBJ1-1, with a possible D match to TRBD1 (6 bases). V gave up 1 base and J gave up 1 base, with 8 bases separating them. This CDR3 is built from 14 residues. In germline, CDR1 is SGHRS, CDR2 YFSETQ. CDR3 nucleotides: TGCGCCAGCAGCTTGCAGGGACAGAACACTGAAGCTTTCTTT. It yields the protein CASSLQGQNTEAFF.

The chain links TRBV10-3 to TRBJ2-2; 7 bases are a match to TRBD1. Trimming at V came to 5 bases and at J to 4 bases, leaving 4 bases not matched to a gene. Germline lookup yields CDR1 ENHRY and CDR2 SYGVKD. This CDR3 region has 14 residues. As DNA, the CDR3 is TGTGCCATCAGTAGTCGACAGGGCACCGGGGAGCTGTTTTTT. Translation gives CAISSRQGTGELFF.

The chain joins TRBV29-1 to TRBJ1-1; D might be TRBD1 (5 bases). The CDR3 length is 15 residues. Germline CDR1 and CDR2: SQVTM and ANQGSEA. The V gene lost 6 bases and the J gene lost 3 bases, with 20 bases spanning the gap. CDR3 sequence: CSVRRGALFDTEAFF. DNA for the CDR3: TGCAGCGTCCGAAGGGGTGCGTTGTTTGACACTGAAGCTTTCTTT.

The chain recombines TRBV13 with TRBJ2-2, with 7 nucleotides matching TRBD2. The germline CDR1 and CDR2 sequences are PRHDT and FYEKMQ (reference sequence). The CDR3 extends over 16 amino acids. V lost 5 bases to trimming and J lost 5 bases; unmatched junction nucleotides: 11. The CDR3 region has the DNA TGTGCCAGCAGCCTGAGGGGCGGGAGAGGAACCGGGGAGCTGTTTTTT. It yields the protein CASSLRGGRGTGELFF. Drawing the rest from reference TRBV13 and TRBJ2-2, the complete variable domain is AAGVIQSPRHLIKEKRETATLKCYPIPRHDTVYWYQQGPGQDPQFLISFYEKMQSDKGSIPDRFSAQQFSDYHSELNMSSLELGDSALYFCASSLRGGRGTGELFFGEGSRLTVL.

The chain joins TRBV2 to TRBJ2-3, with 7 nucleotides matching TRBD1. The CDR3 runs 16 residues. The trim removed 1 base at V and 4 bases at J, leaving 8 bases unmatched. Germline V gene data show CDR1 as SNHLY and CDR2 as FYNNEI. The CDR3 is CASSEGGRGMADTQYF. CDR3 bases: TGTGCCAGCAGTGAAGGTGGCAGGGGGATGGCAGATACGCAGTATTTT.

The chain couples TRBV28 to TRBJ2-5; 8 nucleotides align to TRBD2. Germline CDR1 and CDR2: MDHEN and SYDVKM. Trimming at V came to 6 bases and at J to 1 base, leaving 7 bases not matched to a gene. The CDR3 spans 15 residues. The DNA of the CDR3 is TGTGCCAGCAGCCCTAGTGCGGGAGGCCAAGAGACCCAGTACTTC. The encoded protein is CASSPSAGGQETQYF.

This clone appeared a few times. This chain joins TRBV7-2 and TRBJ1-4, with D uncertain. V was shortened by 8 bases and J by 6 bases, with 19 bases between the two germline ends. Looked up from germline, CDR1 is SGHTA and CDR2 is FQGNSA. There are 15 residues in the CDR3. This CDR3 reads CASSPSAARDEKLFF. The CDR3 DNA is TGTGCCAGCTCACCCAGTGCGGCCCGAGATGAAAAACTGTTTTTT.

The gene calls are TRBV28 and TRBJ2-1, with 7 nucleotides matching TRBD2. V was pared by 2 bases and J by 10 bases, with 11 bases of the junction left unmatched. The CDR3 loop spans 15 amino acids. Germline V CDR1 and CDR2: MDHEN, SYDVKM. The CDR3 reads CASSLPPGGVREQFF. The DNA for the CDR3 is TGTGCCAGCAGTTTACCACCTGGGGGGGTTCGGGAGCAGTTCTTC. Full variable domain (rest looked up from reference TRBV28 and TRBJ2-1): DVKVTQSSRYLVKRTGEKVFLECVQDMDHENMFWYRQDPGLGLRLIYFSYDVKMKEKGDIPEGYSVSREKKERFSLILESASTNQTSMYLCASSLPPGGVREQFFGPGTRLTVL.

This clone occurred a few times. The gene calls are TRBV9 and TRBJ1-3; possible D gene TRBD1, 6 bases. The V end lost 0 bases, the J end lost 4 bases, and 8 bases lay between the germline ends. The CDR3 has 14 residues. CDR1 and CDR2 (germline): SGDLS, YYNGEE. The CDR3 region is CASSVAGDGNTIYF. DNA for the CDR3: TGTGCCAGCAGCGTAGCAGGGGACGGAAACACCATATATTTT.

This clone was picked up one time. The rearrangement joins TRBV2 to TRBJ1-1; the match to TRBD1 covers 8 bases. Looked up from germline, CDR1 is SNHLY and CDR2 is FYNNEI. The ends lost 3 bases at V and 1 base at J; junction bases unmatched: 1. This CDR3 has 14 amino acids. DNA of the CDR3: TGTGCCAGCAGTGACAGGGGGCGGAACACTGAAGCTTTCTTT. This sequence encodes CASSDRGRNTEAFF.

In its sample, this clone was seen many times. V is TRBV3-1 (or the pseudogene TRBV3-2) and J is TRBJ1-5; no reliable D call. This CDR3 comprises 16 residues. Germline V gene sequence: CDR1 LGHDT, CDR2 YNNKEL (reference sequence). V lost 0 bases and J lost 3, with 12 bases in between. CDR3 residues: CASSQEGGENNQPQHF. For the CDR3, the DNA is TGTGCCAGCAGCCAAGAAGGCGGAGAAAACAATCAGCCCCAGCATTTT.

This clone was recorded only once. The J gene is TRBJ2-7, the V gene TRBV6-2 or TRBV6-3, with 8 bases matching TRBD1. The CDR3 totals 14 residues. Unmatched junction bases numbered 4, after V lost 2 bases and J lost 4 bases. CDR1 and CDR2 from the germline V gene are MNHEY and SVGEGT. CDR3 coding DNA: TGTGCCAGCAGTTACAGTTACAGGGGGTACGAGCAGTACTTC. This gives the protein CASSYSYRGYEQYF.

This chain uses TRBV2 with TRBJ2-3, with 9 bases fitting TRBD1. Trimming at V came to 6 bases and at J to 0 bases, leaving 4 bases not matched to a gene. The germline V gene encodes CDR1 SNHLY and CDR2 FYNNEI. The CDR3 has 15 residues. The CDR3 here is CASSRDRASTDTQYF. CDR3 nucleotide sequence: TGTGCCAGCAGCCGGGACAGGGCTAGCACAGATACGCAGTATTTT. Based on the CDR3 plus reference TRBV2 and TRBJ2-3, the full variable domain is EPEVTQTPSHQVTQMGQEVILRCVPISNHLYFYWYRQILGQKVEFLVSFYNNEISEKSEIFDDQFSVERPDGSNFTLKIRSTKLEDSAMYFCASSRDRASTDTQYFGPGTRLTVL.

This rearrangement joins TRBV6-5 to TRBJ1-4; a weak D match, TRBD1 (5 bases). CDR3 size: 15 residues. Trimming removed 0 bases from V and 8 bases from J, with 13 bases in between. Germline V gene sequence: CDR1 MNHEY, CDR2 SVGAGI. CDR3 amino acids: CASSYSQGVPEKLFF. The CDR3 DNA follows: TGTGCCAGCAGTTACTCGCAGGGCGTTCCGGAAAAACTGTTTTTT.

In this sample, this clone turned up a few times. This chain connects TRBV5-1 to TRBJ2-5; a possible D gene is TRBD2 (5 bases). Per the germline V gene, CDR1 is SGHRS and CDR2 is YFSETQ. V lost 0 bases and J lost 5, with 11 bases in between. The CDR3 runs 14 residues. DNA for the CDR3: TGCGCCAGCAGCTTGGCCGGGGTGAGGGAGACCCAGTACTTC. It yields the protein CASSLAGVRETQYF. The whole variable domain, filled in from reference TRBV5-1 and TRBJ2-5, reads KAGVTQTPRYLIKTRGQQVTLSCSPISGHRSVSWYQQTPGQGLQFLFEYFSETQRNKGNFPGRFSGRQFSNSRSEMNVSTLELGDSALYLCASSLAGVRETQYFGPGTRLLVL.

The rearrangement uses TRBV6-5 and TRBJ1-2, with 9 bases that match TRBD1. The ends lost 6 bases at V and 2 bases at J; junction bases unmatched: 7. The CDR3 has 15 residues. Germline lookup yields CDR1 MNHEY and CDR2 SVGAGI. The DNA for the CDR3 is TGTGCCAGCAGCAGACAGGGGGGTAACAACTATGGCTACACCTTC. It encodes CASSRQGGNNYGYTF.

This clone was observed a single time. This chain links TRBV11-2 with TRBJ2-7; D might be TRBD1 (6 bases). Germline V gene lookup returns CDR1 SGHAT and CDR2 FQNNGV. Trimming left V 6 bases short and J 1 base short, with 13 bases between. The CDR3 loop spans 14 amino acids. CDR3 region: CASSQVRGSYEQYF. Written as DNA, the CDR3 is TGTGCCAGCAGTCAAGTCAGGGGATCCTACGAGCAGTACTTC.

This clone was detected ten times or more. V gene TRBV5-4 combines with J gene TRBJ1-6, with 8 bases that match TRBD1. CDR1 is SGHNT, CDR2 YYREEE, per germline (reference sequence). This CDR3 has 14 residues. J lost 8 bases, V lost 2 bases, and 3 bases had no gene match. For the CDR3, the DNA is TGTGCCAGCAGCTTAGGACAGGGAGATTCACCCCTCCACTTT. As protein: CASSLGQGDSPLHF.

This sequence joins TRBV10-3 and TRBJ2-2, with 7 bases identical to TRBD1. Germline V CDR1 and CDR2: ENHRY, SYGVKD. Losses at the gene ends were 10 bases for V and 6 bases for J; bases not matched to a gene: 11. The length of the CDR3 is 14 residues. This CDR3 is CATKKTGEAGELFF. The CDR3 DNA reads as TGTGCCACAAAAAAAACAGGGGAAGCCGGGGAGCTGTTTTTT.

This clone was seen repeatedly, ten times or more. The chain recombines TRBV27 with TRBJ2-1, with 7 bases matching TRBD2. The ends lost 5 bases at V and 6 bases at J; junction bases unmatched: 10. The CDR3 consists of 15 residues. Germline values: CDR1 MNHEY, CDR2 SMNVEV (reference sequence). CDR3 sequence: CASSAPGLTFNEQFF. The CDR3 DNA reads TGTGCCAGCAGTGCACCGGGACTAACCTTCAATGAGCAGTTCTTC.

This chain links TRBV6-5 with TRBJ1-2; 9 bases align to TRBD1. The trim removed 7 bases at V and 4 bases at J, leaving 10 bases unmatched. The germline V gene encodes CDR1 MNHEY and CDR2 SVGAGI. CDR3 length: 15 amino acids. For the CDR3, the DNA is TGTGCCAGCACCGAAGGACAGGGGATTTTCTATGGCTACACCTTC. Translating it yields CASTEGQGIFYGYTF.

V gene TRBV27 combines with J gene TRBJ2-1; 7 bases fit TRBD2. Germline CDR1 is MNHEY and CDR2 is SMNVEV (reference sequence). V shed 0 bases, J shed 8 bases, and the junction held 16 bases outside the gene matches. This CDR3 contains 18 residues. The CDR3 DNA reads TGTGCCAGCAGTTTATCACCCCAAGGCGTGAGGGGAGGGTATGAGCAGTTCTTC. This gives the protein CASSLSPQGVRGGYEQFF.

The J gene is TRBJ2-1, the V gene TRBV27; D possibly corresponds to TRBD2 (6 bases). Trimming stripped 6 bases from V and 6 bases from J, with 15 bases between. The CDR3 runs to 14 residues. Per the germline V gene, CDR1 is MNHEY and CDR2 is SMNVEV (reference sequence). In DNA form, the CDR3 reads TGTGCCAGCAGGCCTCGACTAGTCATCAATGAGCAGTTCTTC. It codes for CASRPRLVINEQFF.

This chain connects TRBV4-2 to TRBJ1-4, with 8 bases fitting TRBD1. Germline lookup yields CDR1 LGHNA and CDR2 YNFKEQ. The CDR3 has 16 amino acids. V shed 3 bases and J 8 bases; nucleotides not matched to a gene: 11. CDR3 residues: CASSQGTGRGGEKLFF. In DNA, the CDR3 is TGTGCCAGCAGCCAGGGGACAGGCCGGGGAGGGGAAAAACTGTTTTTT.